One T cell receptor (beta chain) is described in this entry. A junction boundary mismatches the germline segment, possibly from a read error. The data originate from a study of T-cell reconstitution after alpha-beta-depleted transplantation in children. The CDR3 spans 12 residues. The germline gives CDR1 DFQATT, CDR2 SNEGSKA (reference sequence). As it was prepared, the TCRbeta library received unique molecular identifiers. TCRdb passed the PCR reads through MiXCR, listing each CDR3 protein once. The data hold 600,000 to 700,000 distinct CDR3 sequences, with around a sixth observed a single time. The J gene is TRBJ1-1, the V gene TRBV20-1; D not certain. The TCR originated in a human donor who donated a stem cell graft to a child with acute myeloid leukemia. The sequencing used PBMCs from the stem cell graft donor, collected from the stem cell graft. In DNA, the CDR3 is TGCAGTGCTAGGGCGGAGAACACTGCAGCTTTCTTT. Translation: CSARAENTAAFF.